This T cell receptor (beta chain) originates from a study of memory CD4+ T cells and cytomegalovirus serostatus. Single viable CD3+CD4+CD8-CD45RO+ cells were sorted as the memory CD4+ T cells. The ends were cut back, 3 bases at V and 11 bases at J, with 16 bases in the middle. This CDR3 contains 14 residues. The V gene's germline CDR1 is KGHSH and CDR2 LQKENI. In the authors' methods: After removing out-of-frame reads, approximately 2.2 million distinct TCRbeta sequences remained. Clones were sequenced by immunoSEQ multiplex PCR, and TCRdb holds only the in-frame ones, with some missing. Clone size and the V and J calls come from that table; the DNA yielded D and trimming. The data show tens of thousands of clones, with roughly 85% seen just once and approximately 5.3% held by the top ten. This clone was observed a handful of times. The antigen remains unidentified. Study results and limitations: Suggested: most of the CMV-linked TCR signature lies in CD4+ memory cells.

This receptor was taken from an adult in good health and CMV-seropositive. Sample: memory CD4+ T cells from blood. The gene calls are TRBV18 and TRBJ1-4, with TRBD1 as a possible D gene (5 bases). CDR3 DNA: TGTGCCAGCTCACCGTCACAACAGGAGACTAAACTGTTTTTT. This codes for CASSPSQQETKLFF.